This entry is about one T cell receptor beta chain. This entry is derived from a study of blood T cell repertoires in COVID-19. Method: immunoSEQ multiplex PCR; TCRdb's copy keeps in-frame clones and lacks some. The table includes some 200,000 clones, about nine tenths detected once. Per germline, CDR1 LNHDA and CDR2 SQIVND (reference sequence). The J segment lost 2 bases and the V segment lost 5 bases, leaving 8 bases of the junction unmatched. The CDR3 spans 16 residues. The chain links TRBV19 to TRBJ1-5, with TRBD1 identical over 8 bases. This TCR was sampled from a man aged 45 to 65 with acute or convalescent COVID-19. Sequencing was carried out using peripheral blood. The CDR3 spells CASSGVDRGRNQPQHF. CDR3 nucleotides: TGTGCCAGTAGTGGTGTTGACAGGGGACGCAATCAGCCCCAGCATTTT. Combining the CDR3 with reference TRBV19 and TRBJ1-5 gives the whole variable domain DGGITQSPKYLFRKEGQNVTLSCEQNLNHDAMYWYRQDPGQGLRLIYYSQIVNDFQKGDIAEGYSVSREKKESFPLTVTSAQKNPTAFYLCASSGVDRGRNQPQHFGDGTRLSIL.